This section outlines one T cell receptor (beta chain) sequence together with its context. These data are taken from a study of OX40 agonist ivuxolimab in advanced cancers. Sequencing was performed with immunoSEQ multiplex PCR; in TCRdb, only in-frame clones are kept and a portion is missing. The sample comprises 66,000 or so clones, 87% of which are singletons, and approximately 2% rests with the top ten. The V end was cut by 2 bases, the J end by 8 bases, with 9 bases between. Germline lookup yields CDR1 KGHSH and CDR2 LQKENI. This CDR3 has 13 amino acids. The TCR originated in an adult with an advanced solid tumor such as melanoma, head and neck, liver or kidney cancer. Material: CD4+ or CD8+ T cells sorted from blood, obtained in a trial of the OX40 agonist ivuxolimab. This chain connects TRBV18 to TRBJ1-4; D remains unclear. The DNA for the CDR3 is TGTGCCAGCTCACCAGCGACCGGGGAAAAACTGTTTTTT. Amino acids: CASSPATGEKLFF.